The 14 T cell receptor beta chains below come from one sample, sequenced in a study of T-cell memory formation after mild COVID-19. TCRdb called the 5' RACE reads again in MiXCR, with one record for every CDR3 protein. The table has fewer than 75,000 distinct CDR3 sequences, more than 9% seen once; the top ten hold about 25%. The material sequenced was PBMCs or a T cell subset sorted from them (not recorded which). These receptors were taken from a man aged 18 to 29 who had mild COVID-19 (a few samples of this study predate the infection). Cell type and time point are not known.

This clonotype occurred a few times. V is TRBV7-9 and J is TRBJ1-6, with D hard to call. This CDR3 contains 14 residues. V was shortened by 7 bases and J by 9 bases, with 16 bases between the two germline ends. From germline, CDR1 is SEHNR and CDR2 FQNEAQ (reference sequence). This CDR3 reads CASTPTALGSPLHF. The CDR3 DNA reads TGTGCCAGCACCCCTACGGCTCTGGGTTCACCCCTCCACTTT.

The chain joins TRBV5-1 to TRBJ2-2; D may be TRBD1 or TRBD2 (6 bases each). This CDR3 has 15 residues. The germline V gene encodes CDR1 SGHRS and CDR2 YFSETQ. Trimming took 4 bases from V and 8 from J, leaving 18 bases between them. The CDR3 reads CASSRGPPLGGELFF. CDR3 nucleotides: TGCGCCAGCAGCCGGGGGCCCCCCTTGGGTGGGGAGCTGTTTTTT.

The chain recombines TRBV7-9 with TRBJ2-1, with D tentatively TRBD1 (8 bases). V lost 5 bases and J lost 5, with 16 bases in between. In germline, CDR1 is SEHNR, CDR2 FQNEAQ (reference sequence). This CDR3 comprises 15 residues. DNA for the CDR3: TGTGCCAGCAGCCCCCGGACAGGGAGGGACAATGAGCAGTTCTTC. This codes for CASSPRTGRDNEQFF. Variable domain in full (rest from reference TRBV7-9 and TRBJ2-1): DTGVSQNPRHKITKRGQNVTFRCDPISEHNRLYWYRQTLGQGPEFLTYFQNEAQLEKSRLLSDRFSAERPKGSFSTLEIQRTEQGDSAMYLCASSPRTGRDNEQFFGPGTRLTVL.

This sequence joins TRBV15 and TRBJ1-1; 8 nucleotides agree with TRBD1. The V gene's germline CDR1 is LNHNV and CDR2 YYDKDF (reference sequence). The V gene end was trimmed by 2 bases and the J gene end by 9 bases; junction bases not matched to a gene: 5. The CDR3 sequence is 13 residues long. In DNA, the CDR3 is TGTGCCACCAGCAGAACGGACAGGGACCAAGCTTTCTTT. This encodes CATSRTDRDQAFF.

DNA for the CDR3: TGTGCCAGCAGCGCCGACTTGCAAGGGACGCAGTATTTT. Its protein product is CASSADLQGTQYF. The chain has TRBV7-2 and TRBJ2-3; D remains ambiguous. The V and J ends lost 5 bases and 9 bases respectively, with 15 bases between them. Germline-derived CDR1 and CDR2 are SGHTA and FQGNSA. The CDR3 extends over 13 amino acids.

This clonotype was recorded at least ten times. The rearrangement links TRBV20-1 to TRBJ1-4; D may be TRBD1 (5 bases). The length of the CDR3 is 15 residues. Germline CDR1 and CDR2: DFQATT and SNEGSKA (reference sequence). With 3 bases removed from V and 4 bases from J, the gap between germline ends came to 15 bases. The CDR3 DNA reads as TGCAGTGCTAGCCCGGCCACAGGACTTAATGAAAAACTGTTTTTT. It translates to CSASPATGLNEKLFF.

Ten or more counts support this clonotype. The chain employs TRBV6-2 or TRBV6-3 and TRBJ2-1, with 8 bases fitting TRBD2. Germline V gene sequence: CDR1 MNHEY, CDR2 SVGEGT. With V trimmed by 2 bases and J by 8 bases, 5 bases remained unmatched. The CDR3 has 14 amino acids. The CDR3 DNA sequence: TGTGCCAGCAGTTACCGGCGGGAGGACGATGAGCAGTTCTTC. Translating gives CASSYRREDDEQFF.

This clonotype was detected only a few times. V and J are TRBV4-3 and TRBJ1-1; unclear D gene. CDR3 size: 13 residues. Trimming pared 4 bases from V and 10 bases from J, leaving 16 bases between. Germline CDR1 and CDR2: LGHNA and YSLEER. CDR3 DNA sequence: TGCGCCAGCAGCCTTCAAAGGGCGGATTCAGCTTTCTTT. Residues: CASSLQRADSAFF.

This clonotype was detected many times. The V call is TRBV4-1, the J call TRBJ2-3; 9 positions match TRBD2. This CDR3 comprises 18 residues. CDR1 is MGHRA, CDR2 YSYEKL, per germline. Trimming took 2 bases from V and 2 from J; bases not matched to a gene: 11. CDR3 in amino acids: CASSQLPGLASTTDTQYF. As DNA, the CDR3 is TGCGCCAGCAGCCAACTTCCGGGACTAGCATCCACCACAGATACGCAGTATTTT.

The chain recombines TRBV7-2 with TRBJ1-4; unclear D gene. Trimming removed 2 bases at V and 10 bases at J, with 8 bases between. Germline CDR1 is SGHTA and CDR2 is FQGNSA. The CDR3 runs to 12 residues. The CDR3 nucleotides are TGTGCCAGCAGCTTAAATGATCGAAAACTGTTTTTT. As protein: CASSLNDRKLFF. The full variable domain, rest sourced from reference TRBV7-2 and TRBJ1-4, is GAGVSQSPSNKVTEKGKDVELRCDPISGHTALYWYRQSLGQGLEFLIYFQGNSAPDKSGLPSDRFSAERTGGSVSTLTIQRTQQEDSAVYLCASSLNDRKLFFGSGTQLSVL.

This clonotype was observed a handful of times. The rearrangement links TRBV20-1 to TRBJ1-5, with D perhaps TRBD1 (5 bases). Trimming removed 3 bases from V and 3 bases from J, with 12 bases in between. The CDR3 is 14 residues long. Germline V CDR1 and CDR2: DFQATT, SNEGSKA (reference sequence). Here the CDR3 reads CSARGNRFNQPQHF. In nucleotides, the CDR3 is TGCAGTGCTAGGGGGAACAGGTTCAATCAGCCCCAGCATTTT.

The chain has TRBV20-1 and TRBJ1-2; TRBD1 matches 8 bases. Looked up from germline, CDR1 is DFQATT and CDR2 is SNEGSKA (reference sequence). J was trimmed by 3 bases and V by 3 bases; bases with no gene match: 3. The CDR3 is 13 amino acids. The CDR3 bases are TGCAGTGCTAGGAACAGGGGGTACTATGGCTACACCTTC. It yields the protein CSARNRGYYGYTF.

This clonotype has more than one count but fewer than ten. This chain joins TRBV24-1 and TRBJ1-1, with D perhaps matching TRBD1 (6 bases). The CDR3 sequence is 11 residues long. V was pared by 6 bases and J by 5 bases, with 6 bases between. Germline V gene data show CDR1 as KGHDR and CDR2 as SFDVKD. CDR3 residues: CATSQGTEAFF. In DNA form, the CDR3 reads TGTGCCACCAGTCAGGGGACTGAAGCTTTCTTT.

In its sample, this clonotype was seen many times. This rearrangement joins TRBV12-3 or TRBV12-4 to TRBJ2-5, with D maybe TRBD1 (5 bases). The V and J ends lost 5 bases and 3 bases respectively, with 13 bases between them. CDR3 size: 14 residues. CDR3 bases: TGTGCCAGCAGTCCCACCTGGACAAAAGAGACCCAGTACTTC. This gives the protein CASSPTWTKETQYF.